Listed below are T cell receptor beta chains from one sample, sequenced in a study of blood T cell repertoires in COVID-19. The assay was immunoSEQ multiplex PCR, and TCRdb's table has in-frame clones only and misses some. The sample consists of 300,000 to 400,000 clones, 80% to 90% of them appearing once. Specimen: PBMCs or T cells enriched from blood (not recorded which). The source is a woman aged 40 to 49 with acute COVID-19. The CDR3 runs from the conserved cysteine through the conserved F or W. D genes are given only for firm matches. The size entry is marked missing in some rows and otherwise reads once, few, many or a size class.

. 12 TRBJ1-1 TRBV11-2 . CASSLRYTEAFF TGTGCCAGCAGCTTACGGTACACTGAAGCTTTCTTT
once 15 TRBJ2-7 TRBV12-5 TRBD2 CASGLLTSGPYEQYF TGTGCTAGTGGTTTGCTTACTAGCGGACCCTACGAGCAGTACTTC
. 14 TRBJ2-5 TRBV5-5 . CASGTPGSQETQYF TGTGCCAGCGGCACCCCCGGGAGCCAAGAGACCCAGTACTTC
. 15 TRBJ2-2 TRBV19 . CASSTRDANTGELFF TGTGCCAGTAGTACCAGGGATGCGAACACCGGGGAGCTGTTTTTT
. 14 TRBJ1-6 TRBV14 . CASNTRGSNSPLHF TGTGCCAGCAACACCAGGGGAAGTAATTCACCCCTCCACTTT
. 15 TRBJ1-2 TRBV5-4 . CASSLSPQGKDGYTF TGTGCCAGCAGCTTGAGTCCTCAGGGAAAGGATGGCTACACCTTC
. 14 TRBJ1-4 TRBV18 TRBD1 CASTRQGADEKMFF TGTGCCAGCACCCGACAGGGGGCAGATGAAAAAATGTTTTTT
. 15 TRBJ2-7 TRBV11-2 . CASSLRAGEAYEQYF TGTGCCAGCAGCCTCCGAGCGGGTGAAGCCTACGAGCAGTACTTC
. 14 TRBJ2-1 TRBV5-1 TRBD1 CASSLGQGAYEQFF TGCGCCAGCAGCCTGGGACAGGGGGCCTATGAGCAGTTCTTC
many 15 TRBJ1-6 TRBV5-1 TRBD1 CASSLKGQGGSPLHF TGCGCCAGCAGCTTGAAGGGACAGGGGGGTTCACCCCTCCACTTT
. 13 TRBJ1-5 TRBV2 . CASRGEALQPQHF TGTGCCAGCAGGGGGGAGGCCCTTCAGCCCCAGCATTTT
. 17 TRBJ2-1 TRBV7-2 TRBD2 CASSSRLAGVVGFQQFF TGTGCCAGCAGCTCCCGACTAGCGGGAGTTGTGGGTTTTCAGCAGTTCTTC
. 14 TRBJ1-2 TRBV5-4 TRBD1 CASSLAQGIYGYTF TGTGCCAGCAGCTTGGCACAGGGGATCTATGGCTACACCTTC
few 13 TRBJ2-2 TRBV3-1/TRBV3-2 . CASRSTVTGELFF TGTGCCAGCAGGTCGACTGTCACCGGGGAGCTGTTTTTT
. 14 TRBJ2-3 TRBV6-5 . CASSYGARGDTQYF TGTGCCAGCAGTTACGGGGCTAGAGGAGATACGCAGTATTTT
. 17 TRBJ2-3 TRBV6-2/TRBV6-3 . CASSYEGGGNTADTQYF TGTGCCAGCAGTTACGAGGGTGGCGGGAATACCGCAGATACGCAGTATTTT
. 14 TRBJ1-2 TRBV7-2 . CASSLAGGPYGYTF TGTGCCAGCAGCTTAGCGGGTGGGCCCTATGGCTACACCTTC
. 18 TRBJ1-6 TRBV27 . CASSPWSGGEGWSSPLHF TGTGCCAGCAGCCCCTGGTCGGGGGGTGAGGGTTGGAGTTCACCCCTCCACTTT
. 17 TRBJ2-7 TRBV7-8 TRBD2 CASSVGTSGGPLYEQYF TGTGCCAGCAGCGTCGGGACTAGCGGGGGACCTCTCTACGAGCAGTACTTC
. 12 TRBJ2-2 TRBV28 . CASTWNTGELFF TGTGCCAGCACGTGGAACACCGGGGAGCTGTTTTTT
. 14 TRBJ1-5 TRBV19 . CASSISGGNQPQHF TGTGCCAGTAGTATATCAGGGGGCAATCAGCCCCAGCATTTT
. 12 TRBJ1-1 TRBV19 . CASSRGAPPAFF TGTGCCAGTAGTCGGGGGGCGCCCCCGGCTTTCTTT
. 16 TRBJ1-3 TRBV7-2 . CASSRWTGGTGNTIYF TGTGCCAGCAGCAGATGGACGGGGGGTACTGGAAACACCATATATTTT
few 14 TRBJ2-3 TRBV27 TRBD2 CASSWSSGTDTQYF TGTGCCAGCAGTTGGTCTAGCGGGACAGATACGCAGTATTTT
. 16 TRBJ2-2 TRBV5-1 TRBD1 CASTPRGLMNTGELFF TGCGCCAGCACCCCGAGGGGGCTAATGAACACCGGGGAGCTGTTTTTT
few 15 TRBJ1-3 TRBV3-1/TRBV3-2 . CASSYRVPSGNTIYF TGTGCCAGCAGCTACCGGGTCCCCTCTGGAAACACCATATATTTT
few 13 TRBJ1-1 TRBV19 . CASDKVPNTEAFF TGTGCCAGCGACAAGGTACCGAACACTGAAGCTTTCTTT
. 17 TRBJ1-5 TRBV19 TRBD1 CASSRIPGQGSNQPQHF TGTGCCAGTAGTAGAATTCCCGGACAGGGTAGCAATCAGCCCCAGCATTTT
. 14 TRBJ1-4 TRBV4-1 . CASSPDSPYEKLFF TGCGCCAGCAGCCCGGACAGTCCGTACGAAAAACTGTTTTTT
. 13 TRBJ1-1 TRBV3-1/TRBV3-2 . CASSQGRGTEAFF TGTGCCAGCAGCCAAGGGAGGGGCACTGAAGCTTTCTTT
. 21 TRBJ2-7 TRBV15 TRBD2 CATSRDSPGEREAISSYEQYF TGTGCCACCAGCAGAGATTCACCGGGGGAGCGGGAGGCAATTAGCTCCTACGAGCAGTACTTC
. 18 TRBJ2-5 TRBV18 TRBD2 CASSPLPIRLAYQETQYF TGTGCCAGCTCACCACTTCCCATCCGACTAGCGTACCAAGAGACCCAGTACTTC
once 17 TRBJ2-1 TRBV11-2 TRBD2 CASRRPGLAVPYNEQFF TGTGCCAGCAGGCGGCCCGGACTAGCGGTCCCCTACAATGAGCAGTTCTTC
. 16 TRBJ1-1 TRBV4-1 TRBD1 CASSRTEDRSNTEAFF TGCGCCAGCAGCCGCACCGAGGACAGGTCCAACACTGAAGCTTTCTTT
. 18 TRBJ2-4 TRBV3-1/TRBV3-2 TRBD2 CASSQDRLAGGPKNIQYF TGTGCCAGCAGCCAAGATCGACTAGCGGGGGGGCCCAAAAACATTCAGTACTTC
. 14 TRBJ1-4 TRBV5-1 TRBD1 CASSLGQGREKLFF TGCGCCAGCAGCTTAGGACAGGGTCGCGAAAAACTGTTTTTT
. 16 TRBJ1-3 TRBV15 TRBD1 CATSRLPGQDGNTIYF TGTGCCACCAGCAGACTTCCCGGACAGGACGGAAACACCATATATTTT
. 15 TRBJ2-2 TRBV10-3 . CAISESGVGTGELFF TGTGCCATCAGTGAGTCGGGAGTGGGGACCGGGGAGCTGTTTTTT
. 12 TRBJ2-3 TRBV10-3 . CAISGDRDTQYF TGTGCCATCAGTGGAGATCGGGATACGCAGTATTTT
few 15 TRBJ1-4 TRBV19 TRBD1 CASSIGTGSNEKLFF TGTGCCAGTAGTATCGGGACAGGGAGTAATGAAAAACTGTTTTTT
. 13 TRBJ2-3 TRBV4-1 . CASSLGQADTQYF TGCGCCAGCAGCCTGGGACAAGCAGATACGCAGTATTTT
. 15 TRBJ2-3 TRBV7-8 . CASSLIGGSTDTQYF TGTGCCAGCAGCTTAATTGGCGGAAGCACAGATACGCAGTATTTT
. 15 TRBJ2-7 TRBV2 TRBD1 CASSQGDGRAYEQYF TGTGCCAGCAGTCAGGGGGATGGCCGAGCCTACGAGCAGTACTTC
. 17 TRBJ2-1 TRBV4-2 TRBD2 CASSLRTSGGTYNEQFF TGTGCCAGCAGCCTACGGACTAGCGGGGGTACCTACAATGAGCAGTTCTTC
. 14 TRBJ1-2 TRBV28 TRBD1 CASKGTTGFDGYTF TGTGCCAGCAAAGGCACGACAGGGTTCGATGGCTACACCTTC
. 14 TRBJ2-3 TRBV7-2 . CASSSRLLTDTQYF TGTGCCAGCAGTTCCCGACTTCTCACAGATACGCAGTATTTT
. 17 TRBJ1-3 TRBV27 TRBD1 CASSRGGGPVSGNTIYF TGTGCCAGCAGCCGAGGAGGGGGCCCAGTCTCTGGAAACACCATATATTTT
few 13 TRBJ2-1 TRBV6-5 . CASSPKADSRQFF TGTGCCAGCAGTCCGAAGGCCGACTCTCGTCAGTTCTTC
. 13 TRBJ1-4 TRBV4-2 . CASSRQPNEKLFF TGTGCCAGCAGCCGACAGCCTAATGAAAAACTGTTTTTT
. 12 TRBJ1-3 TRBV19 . CASNSLGNTIYF TGTGCCAGCAACAGCCTCGGAAACACCATATATTTT